A single sample gave rise to the 14 T cell receptor beta chains below, sequenced in a study of CD8 T cells in Susac syndrome. Reverse transcription of about 0.5 to 1 ug RNA used random hexamers. MiXCR was run by TCRdb on the immunoSEQ multiplex PCR reads, yielding one entry per CDR3 protein. The sample has under 85,000 distinct CDR3 sequences, roughly 92% seen once; the top ten hold 0.35% to 0.55%. Sequences were obtained from CD8+ T cells from PBMCs. The origin of the receptors is a human donor with Susac syndrome.

V is TRBV6-6 and J is TRBJ2-7, with TRBD2 matching over 10 bases. The V and J ends lost 2 bases and 1 base, in that order; junction bases with no gene match: 2. This CDR3 is 15 amino acids long. CDR1 is MNHNY and CDR2 is SVGAGI in the germline V gene (reference sequence). CDR3 residues: CASSYLAGASYEQYF. The CDR3 DNA follows: TGTGCCAGCAGTTACCTAGCGGGAGCTTCCTACGAGCAGTACTTC.

The chain carries TRBV15 and TRBJ2-1; unclear D gene. The CDR3 contains 15 residues. The germline gives CDR1 LNHNV, CDR2 YYDKDF (reference sequence). The V end lost 0 bases, the J end lost 0 bases, and 6 bases lay between the germline ends. The DNA for the CDR3 is TGTGCCACCAGCAGAGAGGGCTCCTCCTACAATGAGCAGTTCTTC. Translated, it gives CATSREGSSYNEQFF.

The gene calls are TRBV4-3 and TRBJ2-7; D is perhaps TRBD1 or TRBD2 (5 bases each). The CDR3 length is 15 residues. Germline CDR1 and CDR2: LGHNA and YSLEER. The V end was cut by 0 bases, the J end by 5 bases, with 14 bases between. The CDR3 protein is CASSQENSRGDEQYF. CDR3 nucleotide sequence: TGCGCCAGCAGCCAAGAAAATTCGAGAGGGGACGAGCAGTACTTC.

About this clonotype: The junction departs from the called germline gene at one end, perhaps through a read error. This chain links TRBV7-9 with TRBJ2-7, with a tentative D call TRBD1 (5 bases). The V gene's germline CDR1 is SEHNR and CDR2 FQNEAQ (reference sequence). This CDR3 region has 13 residues. CDR3 nucleotides: TGTGCCAGCAGTTTAGCAGGGTTCAACGAGCAGTACTTC. Translating it yields CASSLAGFNEQYF.

The rearrangement links TRBV11-1 to TRBJ2-7; a possible D gene is TRBD1 (6 bases). Trimming left V 2 bases short and J 6 bases short, with 8 bases between. The CDR3 covers 12 residues. CDR1 and CDR2 (germline): SGHAT, FQDESV (reference sequence). Here the CDR3 DNA reads TGTGCCAGCAGCTTAACAGGGCTCGAGCAGTACTTC. Protein product: CASSLTGLEQYF.

This CDR3 is CATGTGIDNEQFF. The CDR3 nucleotides are TGTGCCACCGGGACAGGGATTGACAATGAGCAGTTCTTC. The chain recombines TRBV15 with TRBJ2-1; TRBD1 aligns across 9 bases. V shed 8 bases, J shed 5 bases, and the junction held 4 bases outside the gene matches. The length of the CDR3 is 13 residues. Per the germline V gene, CDR1 is LNHNV and CDR2 is YYDKDF (reference sequence).

The rearrangement joins TRBV3-1 to TRBJ2-2, with no clear D. The V end lost 1 base, the J end lost 3 bases, and 15 bases lay between the germline ends. The CDR3 runs to 17 residues. Germline CDR1 LGHDT, CDR2 YNNKEL (reference sequence). CDR3 loop: CASSQGGRLHYTGELFF. The CDR3, as DNA: TGTGCCAGCAGCCAAGGAGGTCGGTTGCACTACACCGGGGAGCTGTTTTTT.

The chain recombines TRBV5-1 with TRBJ2-1; 7 bases map to TRBD1. The CDR3 length is 15 residues. Trimming took 0 bases from V and 1 from J; bases not matched to a gene: 1. CDR1 and CDR2 from the germline V gene are SGHRS and YFSETQ. In DNA, the CDR3 is TGCGCCAGCAGCTTGGGACAGGGTTCCTACAATGAGCAGTTCTTC. This translates into CASSLGQGSYNEQFF.

This chain connects TRBV19 to TRBJ2-1, with 8 bases fitting TRBD2. J lost 6 bases, V lost 4 bases, and 11 bases had no gene match. The CDR3 totals 16 residues. The germline gives CDR1 LNHDA, CDR2 SQIVND (reference sequence). The CDR3, as DNA: TGTGCCAGTAGTACCCCCGAGCAGCGGGGGAGCAATGAGCAGTTCTTC. It encodes CASSTPEQRGSNEQFF.

The V and J genes are TRBV5-1 and TRBJ2-2, with 9 bases aligning to TRBD1. The CDR3 spans 15 residues. The V gene's germline CDR1 is SGHRS and CDR2 YFSETQ. V trimming: 4 bases; J trimming: 1 base; junction bases outside the gene matches: 2. CDR3 DNA: TGCGCCAGCAGCGGGGGACAGGGGAACACCGGGGAGCTGTTTTTT. As protein: CASSGGQGNTGELFF.

V is TRBV4-1 and J is TRBJ1-1; perhaps TRBD1 as D (5 bases). Germline CDR1 reads MGHRA; CDR2 reads YSYEKL. The CDR3 spans 13 residues. Trimming pared 1 base from V and 5 bases from J, leaving 8 bases between. In nucleotides, the CDR3 is TGCGCCAGCAGCCAAGCCCCAGGGACTGAAGCTTTCTTT. Translated, it gives CASSQAPGTEAFF.

This chain uses TRBV12-5 with TRBJ2-1, with D perhaps TRBD1 (5 bases). Per the germline V gene, CDR1 is LGHNT and CDR2 is FRNRAP. The CDR3 runs to 13 residues. CDR3 loop: CATLVQGVNEQFF. The CDR3 DNA reads as TGTGCCACCCTCGTGCAGGGTGTGAATGAGCAGTTCTTC.

The chain links TRBV5-1 to TRBJ2-5; TRBD1 matches 8 bases. Germline V gives CDR1 SGHRS, CDR2 YFSETQ. V was pared by 1 base and J by 0 bases, with 11 bases of the junction left unmatched. The CDR3 has 18 amino acids. This CDR3 reads CASSLYAGGAGDQETQYF. DNA for the CDR3: TGCGCCAGCAGCTTGTATGCAGGGGGCGCGGGTGACCAAGAGACCCAGTACTTC.

The chain recombines TRBV5-1 with TRBJ2-3, with D uncertain. CDR1 and CDR2 from the germline V gene are SGHRS and YFSETQ. The V end was cut by 0 bases, the J end by 2 bases, with 4 bases between. The CDR3 loop spans 13 amino acids. The CDR3 sequence is CASSLAYTDTQYF. The CDR3, as DNA: TGCGCCAGCAGCTTGGCGTACACAGATACGCAGTATTTT.